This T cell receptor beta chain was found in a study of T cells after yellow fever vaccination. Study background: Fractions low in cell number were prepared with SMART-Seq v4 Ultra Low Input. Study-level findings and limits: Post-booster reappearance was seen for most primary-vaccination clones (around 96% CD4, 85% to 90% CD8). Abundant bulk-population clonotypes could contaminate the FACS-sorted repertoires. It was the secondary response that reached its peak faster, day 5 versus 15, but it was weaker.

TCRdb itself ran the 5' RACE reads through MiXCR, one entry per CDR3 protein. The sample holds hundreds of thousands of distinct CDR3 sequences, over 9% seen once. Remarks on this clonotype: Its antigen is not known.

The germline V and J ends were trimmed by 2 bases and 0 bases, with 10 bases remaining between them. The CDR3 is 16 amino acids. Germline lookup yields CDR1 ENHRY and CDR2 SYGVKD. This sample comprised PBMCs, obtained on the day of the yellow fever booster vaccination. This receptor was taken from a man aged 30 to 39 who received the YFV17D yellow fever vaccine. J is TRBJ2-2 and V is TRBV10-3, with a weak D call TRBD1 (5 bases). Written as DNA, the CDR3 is TGTGCCATCAGTGAGGCGCAGGGAACGAACACCGGGGAGCTGTTTTTT. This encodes CAISEAQGTNTGELFF.